The rows below give T cell receptor beta chains drawn from one sample of a study of CD8 T cells in Susac syndrome. Each CDR3 protein is one row after TCRdb ran MiXCR on the immunoSEQ multiplex PCR reads. The sample shows roughly 130,000 distinct CDR3 sequences, roughly 95% of them seen only once. The sequenced material came from CD4+ T cells from PBMCs. The receptors originated from a human donor in good health. CDR3s include the opening cysteine and the closing phenylalanine or tryptophan. A D gene is named only where the DNA matches it firmly. Clone sizes are given selectively: once, few, many, or a class where the clone is expanded.

J gene | clone size | D gene | V gene | CDR3 protein | CDR3 DNA
TRBJ1-3 | - | - | TRBV6-1 | CASSAGNTIYF | TGTGCCAGCAGTGCTGGAAACACCATATATTTT
TRBJ1-1 | - | - | TRBV5-1 | CASSPGTVTEAFF | TGCGCCAGCAGCCCTGGGACCGTCACTGAAGCTTTCTTT
TRBJ2-2 | - | - | TRBV28 | CASSPPGDTGELFF | TGTGCCAGCAGTCCCCCAGGGGACACCGGGGAGCTGTTTTTT
TRBJ1-4 | - | - | TRBV29-1 | CSVYGGLNEKLFF | TGCAGCGTCTATGGGGGGTTGAATGAAAAACTGTTTTTT
TRBJ2-7 | - | - | TRBV9 | CASSVGQGLSYEQYF | TGTGCCAGCAGCGTAGGCCAGGGATTATCCTACGAGCAGTACTTC
TRBJ2-7 | once | TRBD2 | TRBV4-2 | CASSQVSSGSTYEQYF | TGTGCCAGCAGCCAAGTGAGTAGCGGGAGTACCTACGAGCAGTACTTC
TRBJ1-1 | - | - | TRBV4-2 | CASSHPDRNTEAFF | TGTGCCAGCAGCCACCCCGACAGGAACACTGAAGCTTTCTTT
TRBJ1-5 | - | TRBD1 | TRBV19 | CASSRGTVIDQPQHF | TGTGCCAGTAGTAGAGGGACAGTCATCGATCAGCCCCAGCATTTT
TRBJ2-7 | - | TRBD2 | TRBV10-2 | CASSESSSGTHEQYF | TGCGCCAGCAGTGAGTCGAGTAGCGGGACTCACGAGCAGTACTTC
TRBJ2-3 | - | TRBD1 | TRBV4-2 | CASSQDWLAGGVDTQYF | TGTGCCAGCAGCCAAGATTGGTTGGCAGGGGGCGTAGATACGCAGTATTTT
TRBJ2-3 | - | - | TRBV2 | CASSVSLVSTDTQYF | TGTGCCAGCAGTGTATCGCTAGTGAGCACAGATACGCAGTATTTT
TRBJ1-1 | - | TRBD1 | TRBV29-1 | CSAGQGIEAFF | TGCAGCGCAGGACAGGGCATTGAAGCTTTCTTT
TRBJ2-1 | - | TRBD1 | TRBV5-1 | CASSLGQGNNEQFF | TGCGCCAGCAGCTTGGGACAGGGCAACAATGAGCAGTTCTTC
TRBJ1-2 | - | - | TRBV30 | CAWFGGGYTF | TGTGCCTGGTTTGGGGGTGGCTACACCTTC
TRBJ2-1 | - | - | TRBV3-1 | CASSQVGGGEQFF | TGTGCCAGCAGCCAAGTTGGGGGAGGTGAGCAGTTCTTC
TRBJ2-3 | - | - | TRBV4-1 | CASSFRTSTDTQYF | TGCGCCAGCAGCTTTCGGACTAGCACAGATACGCAGTATTTT
TRBJ1-1 | - | - | TRBV5-1 | CASSLSGMGNTEAFF | TGCGCCAGCAGCTTATCGGGAATGGGGAACACTGAAGCTTTCTTT
TRBJ2-1 | - | - | TRBV24-1 | CATSETRASYNEQFF | TGTGCCACCAGTGAGACCAGGGCATCCTACAATGAGCAGTTCTTC
TRBJ2-3 | - | - | TRBV28 | CASRGSGPLGTDTQYF | TGTGCCAGCAGGGGTAGTGGGCCGTTAGGCACAGATACGCAGTATTTT
TRBJ1-5 | - | - | TRBV18 | CASRGGTYQPQHF | TGTGCCAGCCGCGGGGGAACATATCAGCCCCAGCATTTT
TRBJ2-7 | once | TRBD1 | TRBV29-1 | CSASPGTGREQYF | TGCAGCGCTTCACCTGGGACAGGGCGCGAGCAGTACTTC
TRBJ2-7 | - | TRBD1 | TRBV27 | CASSSPGQGIYEQYF | TGTGCCAGCAGTTCTCCGGGACAGGGGATATACGAGCAGTACTTC
TRBJ1-1 | - | TRBD1 | TRBV7-2 | CASSQYQGVAFF | TGTGCCAGCAGCCAGTACCAGGGGGTAGCTTTCTTT
TRBJ2-7 | - | - | TRBV9 | CASSEGVHREFYEQYF | TGTGCCAGCAGCGAAGGGGTACACAGGGAATTTTACGAGCAGTACTTC
TRBJ2-4 | - | TRBD2 | TRBV4-2 | CASSPERLAGGRLAKNIQYF | TGTGCCAGCAGCCCAGAAAGACTAGCGGGAGGCCGACTAGCCAAAAACATTCAGTACTTC
TRBJ2-5 | - | - | TRBV10-3 | CAISDAPQAETQYF | TGTGCCATCAGTGACGCACCTCAGGCGGAGACCCAGTACTTC
TRBJ2-2 | - | - | TRBV2 | CASSSAGLGVGELFF | TGTGCCAGCAGTTCCGCGGGGCTAGGGGTCGGGGAGCTGTTTTTT
TRBJ2-1 | few | - | TRBV19 | CASSRANEQFF | TGTGCCAGCAGTAGGGCCAATGAGCAGTTCTTC
TRBJ1-2 | - | - | TRBV7-2 | CASTRLYGYTF | TGTGCCAGCACCAGGCTCTATGGCTACACCTTC
TRBJ2-6 | - | - | TRBV25-1 | CASSIFQGSGANVLTF | TGTGCCAGCAGTATTTTTCAGGGTTCTGGGGCCAACGTCCTGACTTTC